The subject of this entry is one TCR beta chain. Its antigen is undetermined. Produced via immunoSEQ multiplex PCR; TCRdb's table is partial and in-frame only. The sample includes about 160,000 clones, roughly 95% seen only once; the top ten take more than 0.7%. This entry belongs to a study of cytomegalovirus exposure and HLA in healthy donors. Study results and caveats: The investigators catalogued 150 to 200 TCR beta chains as cytomegalovirus-associated. In the 95 to 150 validation repertoires, approximately 93% of cluster scores exceeded 0, per a later analysis. Published work reported that the classifier diagnosed cytomegalovirus status with high specificity and sensitivity.

Germline V gene lookup returns CDR1 SQVTM and CDR2 ANQGSEA. The length of the CDR3 is 12 residues. The germline V and J ends were trimmed by 4 bases and 0 bases, with 7 bases remaining between them. This TCR derives from a woman between 18 and 30 years old in good health and CMV-seronegative. The sequenced material came from PBMCs. The chain uses TRBV29-1 and TRBJ2-7; no definite D call. DNA for the CDR3: TGCAGCGTTGGAACAGTCTCCTACGAGCAGTACTTC. Its translation: CSVGTVSYEQYF.